This TCR beta chain was identified during a study of naive and memory T cell subsets. Study conclusions and caveats: Naive repertoires, especially CD8, held a few larger clonotypes, possibly memory cells re-expressing CD45RA.

Four subsets defined by CD45RA and CD27 were sorted after CD3, CD4, CD8 and live/dead staining. An equimolar mix of two oligonucleotides served as the beta constant-region primer for TRBC1 and TRBC2. The ligated cDNA underwent four PCR rounds using SP2 and nested alpha and beta constant-region primers. TCRdb re-called the UMI-ligation and nested PCR reads with MiXCR, one entry per CDR3 protein. The sample has about 90,000 distinct CDR3 sequences, over 9% seen once; the top ten hold around 0.13%. The table lists this clonotype with a few counts. No antigen is known for it. This CDR3 is built from 17 residues.

The sample consisted of naive CD4+ T cells from blood. The source of this sequence is a human donor in good health. This chain links TRBV21-1 with TRBJ2-1; the table's D gene call, TRBD1, was not cross checked with the DNA. TRBV21-1 represents a pseudogene. Here the CDR3 DNA reads TGTGCCAGCAGCCCTCCGGGGACAGAAGCAGCAAGGAATGAGCAGTTCTTC. Translated: CASSPPGTEAARNEQFF.